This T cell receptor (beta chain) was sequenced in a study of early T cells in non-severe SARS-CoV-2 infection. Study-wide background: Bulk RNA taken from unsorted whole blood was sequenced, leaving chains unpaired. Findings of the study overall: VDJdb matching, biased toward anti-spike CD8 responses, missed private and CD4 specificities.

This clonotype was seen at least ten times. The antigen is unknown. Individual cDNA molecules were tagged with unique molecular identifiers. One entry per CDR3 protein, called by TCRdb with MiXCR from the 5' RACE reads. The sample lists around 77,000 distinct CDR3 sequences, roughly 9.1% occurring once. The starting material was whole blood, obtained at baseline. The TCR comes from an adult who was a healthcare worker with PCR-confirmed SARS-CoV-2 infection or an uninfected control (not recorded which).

The CDR3 protein is CASSLGSNGRPDTQYF. CDR3 bases: TGCGCCAGCAGCTTGGGCTCGAACGGGAGACCAGATACGCAGTATTTT. V gene TRBV5-1 combines with J gene TRBJ2-3; tentative D call: TRBD2 (6 bases). The germline V gene has CDR1 SGHRS and CDR2 YFSETQ. CDR3 size: 16 residues. V lost 0 bases, J lost 4 bases, and 15 bases lay in between.